This T cell receptor beta chain appears in the sequencing data of a study of blood T cell repertoires in COVID-19. At the level of the study: Italy, Spain and the United States were the sources of the convalescent and acute COVID-19 samples.

In the source study's methods: Using reference gene primer amplification, nucleated cell counts were estimated. Libraries were prepared by immunoSEQ multiplex PCR; TCRdb keeps only in-frame clonotypes and omits some of them. The D gene and trimming were derived from the DNA, and the V and J assignments and clone size from that table. The data contain under 450,000 clones, approximately 93% of them singletons. Sequenced: PBMCs or T cells enriched from blood (not recorded which). The origin of this receptor is a woman aged 40 to 50 who had been exposed to COVID-19.

CDR3 region: CASRHPGLADNEQFF. CDR3 sequence (DNA): TGTGCCAGCCGACATCCGGGACTAGCGGACAATGAGCAGTTCTTC. V gene TRBV5-5 combines with J gene TRBJ2-1, with 11 bases aligning to TRBD2. The CDR3 has 15 residues. Germline V gene sequence: CDR1 SGHKS, CDR2 YYEKEE (reference sequence). Trimming removed 7 bases from V and 5 bases from J; junction bases left unmatched: 8.